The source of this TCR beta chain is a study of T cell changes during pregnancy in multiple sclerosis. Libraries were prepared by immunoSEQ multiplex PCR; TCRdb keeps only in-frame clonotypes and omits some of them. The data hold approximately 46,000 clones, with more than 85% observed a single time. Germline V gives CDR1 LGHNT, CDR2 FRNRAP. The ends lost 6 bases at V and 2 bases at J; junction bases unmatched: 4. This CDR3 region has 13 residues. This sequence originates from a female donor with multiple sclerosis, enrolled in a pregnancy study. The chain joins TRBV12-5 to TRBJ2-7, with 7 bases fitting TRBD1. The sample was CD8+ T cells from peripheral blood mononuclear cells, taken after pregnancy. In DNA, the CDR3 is TGTGCTAGTGGCCAGACAGGGACCTACGAGCAGTACTTC. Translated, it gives CASGQTGTYEQYF.